The rows below give T cell receptor beta chains drawn from one sample of a study of T cell repertoires in cytomegalovirus infection. Their cognate antigens are unknown. Via MiXCR, TCRdb re-called the reads, giving one row per CDR3 protein. This repertoire shows 550,000 to 850,000 distinct CDR3 sequences, around 32% found once; its top ten account for about 20%. This specimen was cultured PBMCs, taken from culture after CMV antigen stimulation. These receptors were obtained from a human donor in good health (CMV status not recorded). Some clones in this sample may be carry-over from other donors' samples. CDR3s include the opening cysteine and the closing phenylalanine or tryptophan. A D gene is named only where the DNA matches it firmly. Rows give clone size only sometimes, using once, few, many, or a class for an expanded clone.

TGTGCCAGCAGTTCGGGGTGGTCCACCTACAATGAGCAGTTCTTC | CASSSGWSTYNEQFF | TRBJ2-1 | . | TRBV12-3/TRBV12-4 | .
TGTGCCAGCAGCCGCACAGGGATTGGCGGGGAGCTGTTTTTT | CASSRTGIGGELFF | TRBJ2-2 | . | TRBV7-9 | .
TGCAGTGCTAGAGCTCCCTTCGGGGGGGGGATGAGGAAACTGTTTTTT | CSARAPFGGGMRKLFF | TRBJ1-4 | . | TRBV20-1 | .
TGTGCCAGCAGCGCGCCATTTGAAGGAGATCAGCCCCAGCATTTT | CASSAPFEGDQPQHF | TRBJ1-5 | . | TRBV7-9 | many
TGCAGTGCCTTCCAGGCCTCCTACGAGCAGTACTTC | CSAFQASYEQYF | TRBJ2-7 | . | TRBV20-1 | .
TGTGCCAGCAGCCGTCAAGGGGGGCTCTACGAGCAGTACTTC | CASSRQGGLYEQYF | TRBJ2-7 | . | TRBV27 | few
TGTGCCAGCAGCCCACCAGGCTCCCCGGATTCACCCCTCCACTTT | CASSPPGSPDSPLHF | TRBJ1-6 | . | TRBV7-8 | few
TGCGCCAGCAGCCAAGATGAGACTAGCTCGACTAGCACAGATACGCAGTATTTT | CASSQDETSSTSTDTQYF | TRBJ2-3 | TRBD2 | TRBV4-1 | .
TGTGCCAGCTCACCATCGCTGACGGCCAATAATGAAAAACTGTTTTTT | CASSPSLTANNEKLFF | TRBJ1-4 | . | TRBV18 | few
TGTGCCAGCAGCTTGTACATGGCGGGTGCTGAAGCTTTCTTT | CASSLYMAGAEAFF | TRBJ1-1 | . | TRBV5-4 | .
TGTGCCAGCAGCTCTAGCGGGATGGTCTACGAGCAGTACTTC | CASSSSGMVYEQYF | TRBJ2-7 | TRBD2 | TRBV7-9 | .
TGTGCCAGCAGCTTAGCGACCGGAGGAACTAATGAAAAACTGTTTTTT | CASSLATGGTNEKLFF | TRBJ1-4 | . | TRBV7-4 | .
TGTGCCAGTCGGGGAGGCAGTAATGAAAAACTGTTTTTT | CASRGGSNEKLFF | TRBJ1-4 | . | TRBV12-3/TRBV12-4 | .
TGTGCCAGTAGAGGGGTGGGGGGATCCCCTCAGCCCCAGCATTTT | CASRGVGGSPQPQHF | TRBJ1-5 | . | TRBV19 | .
TGTGCCAGCAGTTTAGCGGGGGTTCCTGAAGCTTTCTTT | CASSLAGVPEAFF | TRBJ1-1 | . | TRBV12-3/TRBV12-4 | .
TGTGCCAGCAGGACGGTGACCTGGGACCGGTTCGGCCCTGAAGGGGGACGTTCACCCCTCCACTTT | CASRTVTWDRFGPEGGRSPLHF | TRBJ1-6 | . | TRBV6-2/TRBV6-3 | few
TGCGCCAGCAGCGTGACGGGCGATGAGCAGTTCTTC | CASSVTGDEQFF | TRBJ2-1 | . | TRBV5-1 | few
TGTGCCAGCGGCGGGACTAGTTCCCACGAGCAGTACTTC | CASGGTSSHEQYF | TRBJ2-7 | TRBD2 | TRBV5-4 | many
TGTGCCAGTAGTTCCTGGACAGGGGGCCGTGGCTACACCTTC | CASSSWTGGRGYTF | TRBJ1-2 | TRBD1 | TRBV19 | few
TGTGCCAGCAGAATAGCGGAGCGTTCCCACTTC | CASRIAERSHF | TRBJ2-7 | . | TRBV6-1 | few
TGTGCCAGCAGCCCAGGGACTATTTCCTCATACGAGCAGTACTTC | CASSPGTISSYEQYF | TRBJ2-7 | TRBD2 | TRBV11-2 | few
TGCAGTGCTAGATACAGGGTGCACGAGCAGTACTTC | CSARYRVHEQYF | TRBJ2-7 | . | TRBV20-1 | few
TGTGCCAGCGCTGCAGTGTGGGGCGCAACTAATGAAAAACTGTTTTTT | CASAAVWGATNEKLFF | TRBJ1-4 | . | TRBV6-1 | .
TGTGCCAGCAGCCCCGGACGTGCTGGGGAAGGGGGGCCCCAGCATTTT | CASSPGRAGEGGPQHF | TRBJ1-5 | . | TRBV7-9 | .
TGTGCCAGCAGCTTAGGCGCCTCACTATGGCGGGGCTACACCTTC | CASSLGASLWRGYTF | TRBJ1-2 | . | TRBV7-2 | few
TGTGCCAGCAGTTACGCGGGAAAGGGTGAGACCCAGTACTTC | CASSYAGKGETQYF | TRBJ2-5 | . | TRBV6-6 | .
TGTGCCAGCAGTTACTCCAGTCGAAGAAACTATAATTCACCCCTCCACTTT | CASSYSSRRNYNSPLHF | TRBJ1-6 | . | TRBV6-6 | .
TGCGCCAGCAGTCAACCCCACCGGGACCAGCAAGAGACCCAGTACTTC | CASSQPHRDQQETQYF | TRBJ2-5 | . | TRBV23-1 | .
TGTGCCAGCAGCTTACCGACAGGGGGAGTCTTCGGTGAAGCTTTCTTT | CASSLPTGGVFGEAFF | TRBJ1-1 | TRBD1 | TRBV7-9 | few
TGTGCCAGCAGCGCCCGACTAGCGGGAGTGCATAATGAGCAGTTCTTC | CASSARLAGVHNEQFF | TRBJ2-1 | TRBD2 | TRBV7-2 | many
TGTGCCAGCAGCTTAGGGGGTGGACTAGCGGGAGGGGCCCAGTACTTC | CASSLGGGLAGGAQYF | TRBJ2-5 | TRBD2 | TRBV7-2 | .
TGTGCCAGCAGCCTAGTAGTGGGGATGGGTTCACCCCTCCACTTT | CASSLVVGMGSPLHF | TRBJ1-6 | . | TRBV7-2 | .
TGTGCCAGCAGTTTAGTGGGTGGTAAGCAGTTCTTC | CASSLVGGKQFF | TRBJ2-1 | . | TRBV12-3/TRBV12-4 | .
TGTGCCAGCAGCTTAAGGGACAGGGGGCCTAACTATGGCTACACCTTC | CASSLRDRGPNYGYTF | TRBJ1-2 | TRBD1 | TRBV7-2 | few
TGTGCCAGCAGCTTATCGGGGGGGGAGCAGTTCTTC | CASSLSGGEQFF | TRBJ2-1 | TRBD2 | TRBV7-2 | many
TGTGCCACCAGTCTTGGGGAGACCCAGTACTTC | CATSLGETQYF | TRBJ2-5 | . | TRBV24-1 | few
TGTGCCAGCAGCGACAGGGAAAGGTACCAAGAGACCCAGTACTTC | CASSDRERYQETQYF | TRBJ2-5 | TRBD1 | TRBV14 | .
TGTGCCACCAGCAGAGCCGCCGGGGAGCTGTTTTTT | CATSRAAGELFF | TRBJ2-2 | . | TRBV15 | .
TGTGCCAGCAGCTCCGAGAACTACGAGCAGTACTTC | CASSSENYEQYF | TRBJ2-7 | . | TRBV7-6 | .
TGTGCCAGCAGACCCCCCAAGGTGACAGATACGCAGTATTTT | CASRPPKVTDTQYF | TRBJ2-3 | . | TRBV7-2 | many
TGTGCCAGCGGGTGGATCAACAATCAGCCCCAGCATTTT | CASGWINNQPQHF | TRBJ1-5 | . | TRBV2 | .
TGTGCCAGCAGCTTAGGGCATCCCTACAATGAGCAGTTCTTC | CASSLGHPYNEQFF | TRBJ2-1 | . | TRBV7-2 | .
TGCGCCAGCAGCCAAGATAGTAATATGGGGACACACATATGCTCCTACGAGCAGTACTTC | CASSQDSNMGTHICSYEQYF | TRBJ2-7 | . | TRBV4-1 | .
TGCGCCAGCAGTTCGACAGGGGTGGGGGATACGCAGTATTTT | CASSSTGVGDTQYF | TRBJ2-3 | TRBD1 | TRBV5-1 | .
TGTGCCAGCAGCTCGCACGCCGTCGGGACCCAGTACTTC | CASSSHAVGTQYF | TRBJ2-5 | . | TRBV7-9 | .
TGTGCCAGCAGCTTAGCGGGTAGCGGGAGAGGGAATACGCAGTATTTT | CASSLAGSGRGNTQYF | TRBJ2-3 | TRBD2 | TRBV7-2 | .
TGCAGTGCTAGAGATCGGACAGCGTTGAGCACAGATACGCAGTATTTT | CSARDRTALSTDTQYF | TRBJ2-3 | . | TRBV20-1 | .
TGTGCCATCAGTGCTGACACTCGCACTGAAGCTTTCTTT | CAISADTRTEAFF | TRBJ1-1 | . | TRBV10-3 | .
TGTGCCAGCAGGAAGCGGGAGCCCTACAATGAGCAGTTCTTC | CASRKREPYNEQFF | TRBJ2-1 | TRBD2 | TRBV12-3/TRBV12-4 | once
TGTGCCTGGAGTGTACGTTGGGGTGCCTACGAGCAGTACTTC | CAWSVRWGAYEQYF | TRBJ2-7 | . | TRBV30 | few
TGTGCCAGCAGCTTAAACGACGGCAGGCTGACCGGGGAGCTGTTTTTT | CASSLNDGRLTGELFF | TRBJ2-2 | . | TRBV11-2 | few
TGCGCCAGCAGCCAAGATCGGGGGGTTGGGACCCGGGAGCTGTTTTTT | CASSQDRGVGTRELFF | TRBJ2-2 | TRBD2 | TRBV4-3 | .
TGCGCCAGCAGCTTGTTAGGCCCCGCAACCGAGCAGTACTTC | CASSLLGPATEQYF | TRBJ2-7 | . | TRBV5-1 | .
TGCAGTGCTAGAGATATCCAGGGACTAGGAAGGACAGATACGCAGTATTTT | CSARDIQGLGRTDTQYF | TRBJ2-3 | TRBD2 | TRBV20-1 | .
TGTGCCAGCAGGATCGGGACATTTGAGTTGAAGTTAGATTCACCCCTCCACTTT | CASRIGTFELKLDSPLHF | TRBJ1-6 | . | TRBV6-5 | .
TGTGCCAGCAGCCTATCAACAGCGACGCGGGGCTACACCTTC | CASSLSTATRGYTF | TRBJ1-2 | . | TRBV6-8 | once
TGCAGTGCTCGGACAGGGGGCAGGTACAATGAGCAGTTCTTC | CSARTGGRYNEQFF | TRBJ2-1 | TRBD1 | TRBV20-1 | .
TGTGCCAGTAGTATTGGGACAGGGGTTGGCTATGGCTACACCTTC | CASSIGTGVGYGYTF | TRBJ1-2 | TRBD1 | TRBV19 | few
TGTGCCGGGGCTATCGGAAGGACGACCGTGAACACTGAAGCTTTCTTT | CAGAIGRTTVNTEAFF | TRBJ1-1 | . | TRBV2 | .
TGTGCCAGCAGTCTACGGGACCCTCCCACCTTTTTC | CASSLRDPPTFF | TRBJ1-6 | . | TRBV28 | .